This T cell receptor beta chain was identified in a study of blood T cell repertoires in COVID-19. Study-wide background: Samples came from the United States, Italy and Spain, spanning acute and convalescent COVID-19. Sources were T cells, B-cell-depleted T cells, or PBMCs; the material itself was cDNA or gDNA.

Under the authors' procedure: It was from reference gene primer amplification that nucleated cell counts were estimated. Repertoires were generated with immunoSEQ multiplex PCR, while TCRdb's copy carries only in-frame clones and drops some. V and J calls and clone size come straight from that table; D and trimming were deduced from the DNA. The sample lists about 200,000 clones; roughly four fifths were seen once. The V and J ends lost 5 bases and 0 bases respectively, with 11 bases between them. The CDR3 spans 15 residues. Germline values: CDR1 SGHVS, CDR2 FNYEAQ. During active infection, Seattle patients enrolled and were then monitored through disease.

The rearrangement joins TRBV7-6 to TRBJ1-3; no clear D gene. This clonotype was obtained from a woman in her 70s with COVID-19, enrolled during active disease. The source material was peripheral blood. DNA of the CDR3: TGTGCCAGCAGCCCCACAGAAAACTCTGGAAACACCATATATTTT. Translated, it gives CASSPTENSGNTIYF.